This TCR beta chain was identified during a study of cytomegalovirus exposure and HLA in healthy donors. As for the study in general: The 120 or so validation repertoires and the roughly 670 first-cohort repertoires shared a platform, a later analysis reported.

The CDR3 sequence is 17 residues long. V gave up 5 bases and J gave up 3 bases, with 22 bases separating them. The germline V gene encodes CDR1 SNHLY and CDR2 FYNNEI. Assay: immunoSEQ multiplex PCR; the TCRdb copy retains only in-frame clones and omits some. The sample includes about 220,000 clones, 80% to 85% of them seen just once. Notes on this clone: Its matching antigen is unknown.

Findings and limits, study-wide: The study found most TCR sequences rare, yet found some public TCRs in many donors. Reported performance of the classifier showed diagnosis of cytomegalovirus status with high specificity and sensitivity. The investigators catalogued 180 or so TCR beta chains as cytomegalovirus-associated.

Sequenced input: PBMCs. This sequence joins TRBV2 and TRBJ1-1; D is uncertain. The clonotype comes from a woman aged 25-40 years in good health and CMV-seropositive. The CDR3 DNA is TGTGCCAGCAGTCTTCCTGGACCCTTAACTAGAGACACTGAAGCTTTCTTT. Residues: CASSLPGPLTRDTEAFF.